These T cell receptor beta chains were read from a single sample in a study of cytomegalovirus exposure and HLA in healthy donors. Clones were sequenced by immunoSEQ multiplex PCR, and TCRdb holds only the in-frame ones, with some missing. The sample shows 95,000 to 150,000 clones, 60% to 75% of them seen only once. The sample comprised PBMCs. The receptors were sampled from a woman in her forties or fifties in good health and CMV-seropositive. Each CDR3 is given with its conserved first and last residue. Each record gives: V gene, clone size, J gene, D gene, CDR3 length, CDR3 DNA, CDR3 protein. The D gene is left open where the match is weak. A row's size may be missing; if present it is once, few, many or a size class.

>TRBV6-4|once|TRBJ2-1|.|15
TGTGCCAGCAGTGTTGGGCGAAATACCTACAATGAGCAGTTCTTC
CASSVGRNTYNEQFF
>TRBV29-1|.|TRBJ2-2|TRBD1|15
TGCAGCGTCGTTTACAGGGGGCCACTGGCCGGGGAGCTGTTTTTT
CSVVYRGPLAGELFF
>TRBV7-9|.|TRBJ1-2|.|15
TGTGCCAGCAGTTGGCCGATTCAAGAATTGGAGGGCTACACCTTC
CASSWPIQELEGYTF
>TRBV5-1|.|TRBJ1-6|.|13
TGCGCCAGCAGCTCGGTTAGTAATTCACCCCTCCACTTT
CASSSVSNSPLHF
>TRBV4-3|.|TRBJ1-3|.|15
TGCGCCAGCAGCCAGTCTCAGGGTTTAGGAAACACCATATATTTT
CASSQSQGLGNTIYF
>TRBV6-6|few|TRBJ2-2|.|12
TGTGCCAGCAGTTCTCGGGAAAGGGAGCTGTTTTTT
CASSSRERELFF
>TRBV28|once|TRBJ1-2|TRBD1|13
TGTGCGACTCCGGGACAGGGGAGGTATGGCTACACCTTC
CATPGQGRYGYTF
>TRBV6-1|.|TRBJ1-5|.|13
TGTGCCAGCAGTGAAGTTAACTCTCAGCCCCAGCATTTT
CASSEVNSQPQHF
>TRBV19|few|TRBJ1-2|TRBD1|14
TGTGCCAGTAGTAGGGACAGGACTAACTATGGCTACACCTTC
CASSRDRTNYGYTF
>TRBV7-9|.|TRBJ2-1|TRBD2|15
TGTGCCAGCAGCCAGAGCGGGGGGGCCCTCCATGAGCAGTTCTTC
CASSQSGGALHEQFF
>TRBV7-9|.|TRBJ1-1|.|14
TGTTCCAGCAGCCCCCTCGGGAGGGACACTGAAGCTTTCTTT
CSSSPLGRDTEAFF
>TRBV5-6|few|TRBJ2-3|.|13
TGTGCCAGCAGCTTTGTCGGCACAGATACGCAGTATTTT
CASSFVGTDTQYF
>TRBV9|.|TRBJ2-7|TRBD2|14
TGTGCCAGCAGCGTAGGGTCTAGCGGGGGCGAGCAGTACTTC
CASSVGSSGGEQYF
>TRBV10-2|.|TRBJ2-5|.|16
TGCGCCAGCAACCCCTCGGTGGCGGGGATGGGAGAGACCCAGTACTTC
CASNPSVAGMGETQYF
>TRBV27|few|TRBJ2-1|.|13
TGTGCCAGCAGTTTATCTCCGGGCGGGGAGCAGTTCTTC
CASSLSPGGEQFF
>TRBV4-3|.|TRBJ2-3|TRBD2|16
TGCGCCAGCAGCCAAGGTCTACTAGCGGACACAGATACGCAGTATTTT
CASSQGLLADTDTQYF
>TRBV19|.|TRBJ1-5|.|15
TGTGCCAGTAGTATGAGGGTGAGGAGCAATCAGCCCCAGCATTTT
CASSMRVRSNQPQHF
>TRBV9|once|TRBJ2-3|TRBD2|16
TGTGCCAGCAGCGTAACAGCGGGGAATCCTCAAGATACGCAGTATTTT
CASSVTAGNPQDTQYF
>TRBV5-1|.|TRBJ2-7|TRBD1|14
TGCGCCAGCAGCTGGGGGACAGGGGCTCTCGAGCAGTACTTC
CASSWGTGALEQYF
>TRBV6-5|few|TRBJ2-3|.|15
TGTGCCAGCAGTTACGGGACGTCCGGGGGAGATACGCAGTATTTT
CASSYGTSGGDTQYF
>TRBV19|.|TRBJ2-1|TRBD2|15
TGTGCCAGTAGTATGCCTAGCGGGGGATTCAATGAGCAGTTCTTC
CASSMPSGGFNEQFF
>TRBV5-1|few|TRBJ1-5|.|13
TGCGCCAGCAGCTTGGGGGGGGATCAGCCCCAGCATTTT
CASSLGGDQPQHF
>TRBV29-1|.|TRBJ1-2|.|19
TGCAGCCCTTCCTTACAGGCAAACCACGGCGCAGCTTTTAACTATGGCTACACCTTC
CSPSLQANHGAAFNYGYTF
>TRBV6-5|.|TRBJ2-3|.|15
TGTGCCAGCACCCAGGGGGCGGGGGGGACAGATACGCAGTATTTT
CASTQGAGGTDTQYF
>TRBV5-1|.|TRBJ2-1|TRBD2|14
TGCGCCAGCAGCTCGACTAGCGACTACAATGAGCAGTTCTTC
CASSSTSDYNEQFF
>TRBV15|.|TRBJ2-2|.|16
TGTACCACCAGCAGGGACACAGGGGACTTCACCGGGGAGCTGTTTTTT
CTTSRDTGDFTGELFF
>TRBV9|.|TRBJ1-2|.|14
TGTGCCAGCAGCGTAACGACGGGGTCCTATGGCTACACCTTC
CASSVTTGSYGYTF
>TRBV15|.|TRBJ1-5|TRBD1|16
TGTGCCACCAGCAGAGATAAGGGGGCTGGCAATCAGCCCCAGCATTTT
CATSRDKGAGNQPQHF
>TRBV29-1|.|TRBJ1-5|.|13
TGCAGCGTGAGGGGAGGAATCAATCAGCCCCAGCATTTT
CSVRGGINQPQHF
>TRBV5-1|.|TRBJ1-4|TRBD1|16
TGCGCCAGCAGCGGTAGGACAGGCCTCCCTAATGAAAAACTGTTTTTT
CASSGRTGLPNEKLFF
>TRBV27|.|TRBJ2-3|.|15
TGTGCCAGCAGTTTATCGAACACAGGGAGAGATACGCAGTATTTT
CASSLSNTGRDTQYF
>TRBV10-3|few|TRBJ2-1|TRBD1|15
TGTGCCATCAGTAAGCTTTGGACAGGCACCAATGAGCAGTTCTTC
CAISKLWTGTNEQFF
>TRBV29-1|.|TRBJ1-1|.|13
TGCAGCGTTGACTCTCCGGAGAGCACTGAAGCTTTCTTT
CSVDSPESTEAFF
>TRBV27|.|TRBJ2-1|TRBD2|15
TGTGCCAGCAGTTACGGCGGGGGATCTATTTATGAGCAGTTCTTC
CASSYGGGSIYEQFF
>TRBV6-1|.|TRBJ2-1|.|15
TGTGCCAGCATCCTGGCATCCCCCTCCTACAATGAGCAGTTCTTC
CASILASPSYNEQFF